A selection of T cell receptor beta chains follows, all from one sample in a study of T cell changes during pregnancy in multiple sclerosis. Only in-frame clones appear in the TCRdb table, and some are missing; sequencing was by immunoSEQ multiplex PCR. This sample has roughly 53,000 clones; roughly 92% occur once, and the top ten carry 0.6% to 0.75%. This specimen was CD4+ T cells from peripheral blood mononuclear cells, taken in the third trimester of pregnancy. The receptors derive from a female donor with multiple sclerosis, enrolled in a pregnancy study. The CDR3 runs from the conserved cysteine through the conserved F or W. The D gene is left open where the match is weak. The listing skips clone size in some rows; elsewhere it reads once, few, many or a size class.

J	V	D	size	DNA	CDR3
TRBJ1-5	TRBV5-1	TRBD1	-	TGCGCCAGCAGCTGGGGACAGGGGCCCCATCAGCCCCAGCATTTT	CASSWGQGPHQPQHF
TRBJ2-3	TRBV28	TRBD1	-	TGTGCCAGCAGTCAACAACAGGGGCCAACTAGCACAGATACGCAGTATTTT	CASSQQQGPTSTDTQYF
TRBJ2-5	TRBV4-2	-	-	TGTGCCAGCAGCCAAGAGACACAAGAGACCCAGTACTTC	CASSQETQETQYF
TRBJ2-7	TRBV2	-	-	TGTGCCAGCAGGGACAGCGCTACGAGACAGTACTTC	CASRDSATRQYF
TRBJ1-1	TRBV15	TRBD1	-	TGTGCCACCAGCCTGGACAGGAAGAACACTGAAGCTTTCTTT	CATSLDRKNTEAFF
TRBJ1-1	TRBV10-1	-	-	TGCGCCAGCAGTCTGGGCAGCAACACTGAAGCTTTCTTT	CASSLGSNTEAFF
TRBJ2-2	TRBV4-1	-	once	TGCGCCAGCAACTCATACTCAGACAGCACCGGGGAGCTGTTTTTT	CASNSYSDSTGELFF
TRBJ1-6	TRBV2	-	-	TGTGCCAGCAGTGTTTGGAGCTCCTATAATTCACCCCTCCACTTT	CASSVWSSYNSPLHF
TRBJ2-1	TRBV25-1	TRBD1	-	TGTGCCAGCAGCCTCGGGACAGGTACCCGAGGGGATGAGCAGTTCTTC	CASSLGTGTRGDEQFF
TRBJ1-2	TRBV28	-	-	TGTGCCAGCAGTCGCCCCTGGGGGGGCGGGTATGGCTACACCTTC	CASSRPWGGGYGYTF
TRBJ2-1	TRBV27	-	-	TGTGCCAGCAGTACCCTGGCCGGGAGAAGGGCTGGGAATGAGCAGTTCTTC	CASSTLAGRRAGNEQFF
TRBJ2-7	TRBV5-1	TRBD2	-	TGCGCCAGCGGACGACTAGCGGGAGGTTACGAGCAGTACTTC	CASGRLAGGYEQYF
TRBJ2-7	TRBV7-2	-	-	TGTGCCAGCAGCTCCCACAAAATATACGAGCAGTACTTC	CASSSHKIYEQYF
TRBJ2-7	TRBV9	TRBD2	-	TGTGCCAGCAGCGTAGGGTTGAGCGGGAGCCCTCGCGAGCAGTACTTC	CASSVGLSGSPREQYF
TRBJ2-7	TRBV7-2	TRBD2	once	TGTGCCAGCAGGCCCTATAGCGGGTCGAATTACGAGCAGTACTTC	CASRPYSGSNYEQYF
TRBJ1-2	TRBV7-9	TRBD1	-	TGTGCCAGCAGCCAGGACAGGCCACACTATGGCTACACCTTC	CASSQDRPHYGYTF
TRBJ2-7	TRBV10-2	TRBD1	-	TGCGCCAGCAGAAGACAGGGGGGAACCTACGAGCAGTACTTC	CASRRQGGTYEQYF
TRBJ2-2	TRBV4-3	TRBD1	-	TGCGCCAGCAGCCAAGATTTAGTAGGGGGCAGGAACACCGGGGAGCTGTTTTTT	CASSQDLVGGRNTGELFF
TRBJ2-2	TRBV7-2	TRBD1	-	TGTGCCAGCAGCTTAAGACAGGGGGCCGGGGAGCTGTTTTTT	CASSLRQGAGELFF
TRBJ2-1	TRBV19	TRBD1	-	TGTGCCAGTGCCCCGGGACAGATTGGTAGTGAGCAGTTCTTC	CASAPGQIGSEQFF
TRBJ2-1	TRBV27	-	-	TGTGCCAGCAGTTTAAGCGGGCCTCCCTCCTACAATGAGCAGTTCTTC	CASSLSGPPSYNEQFF
TRBJ2-3	TRBV5-4	TRBD2	-	TGTGCCAGCAGCATTAGCGGGATTAGTTATACGCAGTATTTT	CASSISGISYTQYF